This T cell receptor (beta chain) was sequenced in a study of shared clonotypes between healthy human individuals. At the level of the study: Two women and a few men aged 18 to 49 made up the donors. Findings and limits, study-wide: Among a handful of donors, about 5% of naive CD4 clonotypes were found in common. Non-shared clonotypes were found to have lower generation probabilities than the clonotypes that were shared by all four of the sorted-subset donors. Larger estimated richness was generally seen in naive subsets than in memory subsets.

The V gene's germline CDR1 is SGHRS and CDR2 YFSETQ. Trimming stripped 0 bases from V and 1 base from J, with 7 bases between. This CDR3 is built from 14 residues. Remarks on this clone: No antigen is known for it.

Assay: immunoSEQ multiplex PCR; the TCRdb copy retains only in-frame clones and omits some. The profile shows under 850,000 clones, 72% of them singletons. The sequence derives from a woman aged 30 to 39 in good health. Sample: memory CD4+ T cells sorted from blood. As to subset: CD45RA-negative fraction. The V and J genes are TRBV5-1 and TRBJ2-5, with a tentative D call TRBD1 (5 bases). The CDR3 region is CASSLETAQETQYF. In DNA, the CDR3 is TGCGCCAGCAGCTTGGAGACAGCCCAAGAGACCCAGTACTTC.